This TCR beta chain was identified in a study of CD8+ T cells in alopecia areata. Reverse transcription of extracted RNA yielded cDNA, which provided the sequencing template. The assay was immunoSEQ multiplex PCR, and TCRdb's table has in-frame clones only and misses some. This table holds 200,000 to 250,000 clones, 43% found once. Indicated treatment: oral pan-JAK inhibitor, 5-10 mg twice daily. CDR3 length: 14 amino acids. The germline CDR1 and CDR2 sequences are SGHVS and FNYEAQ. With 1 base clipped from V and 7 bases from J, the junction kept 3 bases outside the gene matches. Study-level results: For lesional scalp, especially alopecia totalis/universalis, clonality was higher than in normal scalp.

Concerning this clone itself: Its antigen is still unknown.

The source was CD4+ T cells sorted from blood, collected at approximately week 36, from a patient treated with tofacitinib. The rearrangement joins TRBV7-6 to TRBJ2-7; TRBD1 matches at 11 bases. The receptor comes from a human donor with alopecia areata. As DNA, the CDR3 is TGTGCCAGCAGCTTAGAGGACAGGGGGCGAGAGCAGTACTTC. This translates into CASSLEDRGREQYF.